This T cell receptor (beta chain) was recorded in a study of tumor and adjacent non-tumor tissue in lung cancer. Per germline, CDR1 MNHNS and CDR2 SASEGT. Trimming cost V 3 bases and J 5 bases; bases outside gene matches: 6. This CDR3 region has 14 residues. A modified ARM-PCR protocol with three rounds of nested PCR amplified TCRbeta. TCRdb ran MiXCR on the multiplex PCR reads and lists one entry per CDR3 protein. The sample holds over 100,000 distinct CDR3 sequences; under 65% are singletons and the top ten take 15% to 20%. No cell sorting was done before RNA was extracted from the tissue. Distant lung tissue was collected more than 3 cm away from the tumor edge. This clonotype has a count of ten or more.

This rearrangement joins TRBV6-1 to TRBJ2-5, with 7 bases identical to TRBD1. This sequence was found in a man in his 60s with non-small cell lung cancer. Sequenced material: distant non-tumor lung tissue. DNA of the CDR3: TGTGCCAGCAGTGACAGGGGGAATGGCGAGACCCAGTACTTC. Translating it yields CASSDRGNGETQYF.